A selection of T cell receptor beta chains follows, all from one sample in a study of T cell changes during pregnancy in multiple sclerosis. Profiled with immunoSEQ multiplex PCR; TCRdb holds only in-frame clones, not every one. The sample contains about 79,000 clones, around nine tenths of which appear only once. Sample: CD4+ T cells from peripheral blood mononuclear cells, taken in the second trimester of pregnancy. These receptor sequences come from a female donor with multiple sclerosis, enrolled in a pregnancy study. The CDR3 runs from the conserved cysteine through the conserved F or W. A D gene is named only where the DNA matches it firmly. Expanded clones are given a class, and other clones once, few, many or no size at all.

abundance,d_gene,len,v_gene,j_gene,CDR3nt,CDR3aa
-,TRBD2,16,TRBV14,TRBJ2-4,TGTGCCAGCAGCCAAATTACGGGGGGGCATAGGAACATTCAGTACTTC,CASSQITGGHRNIQYF
once,-,14,TRBV5-4,TRBJ2-7,TGTGCCAGCAGCTTGGAGATAGGGGGCTACGAGCAGTACTTC,CASSLEIGGYEQYF
-,-,13,TRBV14,TRBJ2-5,TGTGCCAGCAGCCTCGGCCGCGGAGAGACCCAGTACTTC,CASSLGRGETQYF
-,-,18,TRBV28,TRBJ2-7,TGTGCCAGCAGTTCATATGGGGCTCGAGGACAGAGGACCTACGAGCAGTACTTC,CASSSYGARGQRTYEQYF
-,-,18,TRBV11-2,TRBJ1-3,TGTGCCAGCAGCTTAGATTCCGAGGCCAGGGTTTCTGGAAACACCATATATTTT,CASSLDSEARVSGNTIYF
-,-,16,TRBV27,TRBJ2-4,TGTGCCAGCAGCCGTTCCGGGGGTTTAGCCAAAAACATTCAGTACTTC,CASSRSGGLAKNIQYF
-,-,16,TRBV19,TRBJ2-3,TGTGCCTCCGTTGGTCCCGGGACTCCGAGCACAGATACGCAGTATTTT,CASVGPGTPSTDTQYF
-,-,13,TRBV5-1,TRBJ1-1,TGCGCCAGCAGACCCGACAGGAACACTGAAGCTTTCTTT,CASRPDRNTEAFF
-,-,12,TRBV5-6,TRBJ1-1,TGTGCCAGCAGCCAAGACGGGGGTGAAGCTTTCTTT,CASSQDGGEAFF
-,TRBD2,16,TRBV27,TRBJ2-5,TGTGCCAGCAGTGAGTTGCGGGGGGCCGCGACTAAGACCCAGTACTTC,CASSELRGAATKTQYF
once,TRBD2,16,TRBV6-6,TRBJ2-3,TGTGCCAGCAGTTACTCGAAACTAGCGAGCACAGATACGCAGTATTTT,CASSYSKLASTDTQYF
-,TRBD2,15,TRBV28,TRBJ2-7,TGTGCCAGCAGTTTATGGTGGACTAGTCTATCCGAGCAGTACTTC,CASSLWWTSLSEQYF
-,TRBD1,13,TRBV5-1,TRBJ2-1,TGCGCCAGCAGACGGACAGGGGGGAATGAGCAGTTCTTC,CASRRTGGNEQFF
-,TRBD2,14,TRBV30,TRBJ2-5,TGTGCCTGGATGGCGGGGGGCCCTCCAGGAACCCAGTACTTC,CAWMAGGPPGTQYF
-,TRBD1,14,TRBV2,TRBJ2-7,TGTGCCAGCAGATCGGACAGGGCGATCTACGAGCAGTACTTC,CASRSDRAIYEQYF
-,-,15,TRBV6-1,TRBJ1-3,TGTGCCAGCAGTGAAGGAGGGAGCTCTGGAAACACCATATATTTT,CASSEGGSSGNTIYF
-,TRBD2,16,TRBV5-8,TRBJ2-3,TGTGCCAGCAGCTTGGGTAGCGGGGGGCAGAGAGATACGCAGTATTTT,CASSLGSGGQRDTQYF
-,-,11,TRBV19,TRBJ2-1,TGTGCCAGTAGTATCCAGAATGAGCAGTTCTTC,CASSIQNEQFF
-,TRBD1,18,TRBV19,TRBJ1-2,TGTGCCAGTAGTATAGACCTGACAGGGGATTGGAGAGCGAATGGCTACACCTTC,CASSIDLTGDWRANGYTF
-,-,15,TRBV11-3,TRBJ2-7,TGTGCCAGCAGCTTACGGGACTCATCGGCCTACGAGCAGTACTTC,CASSLRDSSAYEQYF
-,TRBD1,14,TRBV10-3,TRBJ2-7,TGTGCCATCAAGGGGGACAGGGGGTTCTACGAGCAGTACTTC,CAIKGDRGFYEQYF
-,-,14,TRBV11-2,TRBJ1-2,TGTGCCAGCAGCTTAGGGTACGCGTGGGGCGGCTACACCTTC,CASSLGYAWGGYTF
-,-,15,TRBV14,TRBJ1-6,TGTGCCAGCAGCCAAGGGTCAGGGTTTAGTTCACCCCTCCACTTT,CASSQGSGFSSPLHF
-,-,16,TRBV11-3,TRBJ2-7,TGTGCCAGCAGCCGACAATGGGGGCCCAGCTCCTACGAGCAGTACTTC,CASSRQWGPSSYEQYF
-,TRBD2,15,TRBV4-1,TRBJ2-5,TGCGCCAGCAGCCTTGGACTAGCGGGGGAAGAGACCCAGTACTTC,CASSLGLAGEETQYF
-,-,14,TRBV9,TRBJ2-7,TGTGCCAGCAGTGGGGGACTCGAGGGATACGAGCAGTACTTC,CASSGGLEGYEQYF
-,-,14,TRBV19,TRBJ2-7,TGTGCCAGTAGTCATGGGGGGTCAGCCTACGAGCAGTACTTC,CASSHGGSAYEQYF
-,TRBD2,16,TRBV15,TRBJ2-7,TGTGCCACCAGCAGTGCTTCTAGCGGGAAGTTGGGGGAGCAGTACTTC,CATSSASSGKLGEQYF
-,-,14,TRBV5-1,TRBJ1-4,TGCGCCAGCAGCTTTATCCAGGGCGGTGAAAAACTGTTTTTT,CASSFIQGGEKLFF
-,-,16,TRBV7-9,TRBJ2-2,TGTGCCAGCAGCTTATCAGCAGGGTCTACCACCGGGGAGCTGTTTTTT,CASSLSAGSTTGELFF
-,TRBD1,16,TRBV29-1,TRBJ1-1,TGCAGCGTTGAAGCCTACAGGGGTTTTGTATCCCGTGAAGCTTTCTTT,CSVEAYRGFVSREAFF